This is a list of T cell receptor beta chains from one sample in a study of cytomegalovirus exposure and HLA in healthy donors. Libraries were prepared by immunoSEQ multiplex PCR; TCRdb keeps only in-frame clonotypes and omits some of them. The repertoire consists of 45,000 to 55,000 clones, with around three fifths occurring once and the leading ten covering about 12%. The sequenced sample was PBMCs. These receptors were taken from a human donor in good health. Both conserved end residues are trimmed from each CDR3. Each record gives: V gene, J gene, CDR3 protein.

TRBV2	TRBJ2-5	ASSYTGVETQY
TRBV18	TRBJ1-1	ASSPPEWSEGAAF
TRBV4-3	TRBJ1-2	ASSQDTNRDYGYT
TRBV7-9	TRBJ2-1	ASSSTSGGTSYNEQF
TRBV6-1	TRBJ1-3	ASTGVMISGNTIY
TRBV5-4	TRBJ2-7	ASSFRGQGAGEQY
TRBV7-3	TRBJ1-1	ASSPTGEDTEAF
TRBV5-6	TRBJ1-1	ASSLPPRRTEAF
TRBV27	TRBJ2-7	ASSLLSGGWYEQY
TRBV4-1	TRBJ2-3	ASSQDVGLLAAYTDTQY
TRBV18	.	ASSPQWASEQY
TRBV30	TRBJ1-2	AWEGLGAGGDGYT
TRBV2	TRBJ2-7	ASRPTGPLYEQY
TRBV7-3	TRBJ2-3	ASSLIASRGGPADTQY
TRBV7-9	TRBJ1-2	ASSLARVNGYT
TRBV19	TRBJ2-1	ASTPTSGGVRNEQF
TRBV28	TRBJ1-2	ASSPTDNSNYGYT
TRBV7-9	TRBJ1-3	ASSLRGTGSGNTIY
TRBV10-2	TRBJ1-2	ASSQQGAYGYT
TRBV7-2	TRBJ2-5	ASSLRGGPSGETQY
TRBV7-8	TRBJ2-1	ASSLGSGGARSSYNEQF
TRBV10-1	TRBJ1-6	ASASGQFDSPLH
TRBV7-9	TRBJ1-2	SILGTGPYSA
TRBV6-5	TRBJ1-5	ASSPQGRGNQPQH
TRBV2	TRBJ1-5	ASNPTGQQVNQPQH
TRBV5-5	TRBJ2-3	ASSLPSGQVADTQY
TRBV2	TRBJ1-5	ASSEIQGAPYQPQH
TRBV9	TRBJ1-6	ASSSEQGSSSYNSPLH
TRBV7-3	TRBJ2-5	ASSLTSEVGETQY
TRBV25-1	TRBJ1-6	ASRGAFNSPLH
TRBV10-2	TRBJ1-2	ASSGGTSGYT
TRBV7-2	TRBJ1-4	ASSNADRKNEKLF
TRBV5-4	TRBJ1-2	ASSPPLGQGRYGYT
TRBV7-7	TRBJ2-5	ASSEDMETQY
TRBV19	TRBJ1-5	ASSIGQGYQPQH
TRBV6-5	TRBJ2-5	ASSYGGTGLGTQY
TRBV9	TRBJ2-7	ASSASSGGLAGEQY